This T cell receptor (beta chain) is from a study of blood T cells in healthy people across ages. A J-beta primer mix and a sample-barcoded 5' primer were used in a second PCR of roughly 6 to 12 cycles. MiXCR was run by TCRdb on the 5' RACE reads, yielding one entry per CDR3 protein. The data contain 650,000 to 1,000,000 distinct CDR3 sequences, 36% of them singletons. This CDR3 has 16 residues. V shed 5 bases, J shed 2 bases, and the junction held 14 bases outside the gene matches. Per germline, CDR1 SQVTM and CDR2 ANQGSEA. The J gene is TRBJ1-2, the V gene TRBV29-1; 7 bases match TRBD1. The sample taken for sequencing was blood. This receptor was taken from a man aged 18 to 35 in good health. CDR3 sequence: CSVTGGVGDRNYGYTF. In DNA, the CDR3 is TGCAGCGTTACGGGCGGTGTGGGGGACAGAAACTATGGCTACACCTTC.